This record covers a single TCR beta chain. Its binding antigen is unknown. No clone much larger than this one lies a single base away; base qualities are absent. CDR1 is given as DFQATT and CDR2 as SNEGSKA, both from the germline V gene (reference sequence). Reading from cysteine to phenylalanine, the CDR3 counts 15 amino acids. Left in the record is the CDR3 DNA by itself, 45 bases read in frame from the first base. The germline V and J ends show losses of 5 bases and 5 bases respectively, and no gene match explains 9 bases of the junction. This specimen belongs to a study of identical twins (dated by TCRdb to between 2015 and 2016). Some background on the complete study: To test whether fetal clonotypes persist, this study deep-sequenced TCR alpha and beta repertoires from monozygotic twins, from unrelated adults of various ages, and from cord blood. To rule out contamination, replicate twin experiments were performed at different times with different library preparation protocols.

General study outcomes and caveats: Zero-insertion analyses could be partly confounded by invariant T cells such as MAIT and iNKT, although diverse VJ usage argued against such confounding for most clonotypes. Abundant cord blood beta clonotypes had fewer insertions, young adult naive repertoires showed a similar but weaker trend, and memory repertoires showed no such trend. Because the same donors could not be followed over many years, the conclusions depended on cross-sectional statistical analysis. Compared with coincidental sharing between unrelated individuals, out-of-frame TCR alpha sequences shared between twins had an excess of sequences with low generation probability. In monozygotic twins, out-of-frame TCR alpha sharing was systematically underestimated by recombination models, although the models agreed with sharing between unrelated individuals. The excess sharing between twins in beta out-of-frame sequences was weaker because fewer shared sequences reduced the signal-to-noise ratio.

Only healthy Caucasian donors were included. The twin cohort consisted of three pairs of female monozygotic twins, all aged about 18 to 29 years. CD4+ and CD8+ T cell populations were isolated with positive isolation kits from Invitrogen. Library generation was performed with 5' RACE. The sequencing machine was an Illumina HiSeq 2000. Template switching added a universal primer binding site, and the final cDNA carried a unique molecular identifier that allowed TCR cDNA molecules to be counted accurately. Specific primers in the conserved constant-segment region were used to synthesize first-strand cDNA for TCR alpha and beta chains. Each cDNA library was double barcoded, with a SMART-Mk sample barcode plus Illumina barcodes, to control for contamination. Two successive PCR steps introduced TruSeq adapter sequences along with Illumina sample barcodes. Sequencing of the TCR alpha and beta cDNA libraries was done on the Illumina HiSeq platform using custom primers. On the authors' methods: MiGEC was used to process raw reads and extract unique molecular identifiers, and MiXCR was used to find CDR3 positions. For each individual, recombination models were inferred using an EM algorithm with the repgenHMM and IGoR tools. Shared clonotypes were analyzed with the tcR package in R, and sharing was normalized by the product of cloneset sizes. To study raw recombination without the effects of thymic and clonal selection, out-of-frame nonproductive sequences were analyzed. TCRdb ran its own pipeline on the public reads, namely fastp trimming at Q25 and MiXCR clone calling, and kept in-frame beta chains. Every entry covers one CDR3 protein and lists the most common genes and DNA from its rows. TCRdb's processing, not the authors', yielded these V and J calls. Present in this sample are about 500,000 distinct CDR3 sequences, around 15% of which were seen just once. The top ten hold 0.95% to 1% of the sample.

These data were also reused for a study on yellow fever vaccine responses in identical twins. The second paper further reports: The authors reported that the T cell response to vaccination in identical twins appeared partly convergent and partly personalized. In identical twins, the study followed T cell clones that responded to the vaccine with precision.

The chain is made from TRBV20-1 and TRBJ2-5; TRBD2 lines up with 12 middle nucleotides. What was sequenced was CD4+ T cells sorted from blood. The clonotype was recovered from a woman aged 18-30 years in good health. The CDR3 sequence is CSAFTSGRPRETQYF. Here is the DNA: TGCAGTGCTTTTACTAGCGGGAGGCCCCGGGAGACCCAGTACTTC.